Following are 29 T cell receptor beta chains from one sample sequenced in a study of blood T cell repertoires in COVID-19. TCRdb's table, derived via immunoSEQ multiplex PCR, lists solely in-frame clones and lacks some. This sample has just over 250,000 clones, with around 90% found just once. The sequencing input was peripheral blood. These receptors were taken from a man in his sixties who had recovered from COVID-19.

The V gene is TRBV5-1, the J gene TRBJ1-2; possibly TRBD1 for D (6 bases). The ends were cut back, 4 bases at V and 8 bases at J, with 9 bases in the middle. The CDR3 loop spans 11 amino acids. CDR1 is SGHRS, CDR2 YFSETQ, per germline. CDR3 sequence: CASSPGDGYTF. The CDR3 nucleotides are TGCGCCAGCAGCCCAGGGGACGGCTACACCTTC.

The genes are TRBV7-9 and TRBJ1-6; a possible D gene is TRBD1 (6 bases). Trimming took off 5 bases at V and 7 bases at J, with 9 bases between the two ends. This CDR3 is 13 amino acids long. Germline V gives CDR1 SEHNR, CDR2 FQNEAQ (reference sequence). The CDR3 region has the DNA TGTGCCAGCAGCCCGGGGACAAATTCACCCCTCCACTTT. Its protein is CASSPGTNSPLHF.

The rearrangement joins TRBV5-4 to TRBJ1-4; D not certain. Germline V lookup: CDR1 SGHNT, CDR2 YYREEE (reference sequence). This CDR3 is built from 13 residues. Trimming removed 1 base at V and 5 bases at J, with 6 bases between. The CDR3 reads CASSLRENEKLFF. In DNA form, the CDR3 reads TGTGCCAGCAGCTTGAGAGAAAATGAAAAACTGTTTTTT.

The gene calls are TRBV2 and TRBJ2-1; 7 nucleotides match TRBD1. Germline V gives CDR1 SNHLY, CDR2 FYNNEI. V shed 9 bases and J 6 bases; nucleotides not matched to a gene: 11. This CDR3 region has 14 residues. The CDR3: CASNPQGIRNEQFF. The CDR3 nucleotides are TGTGCCAGTAACCCACAGGGGATCCGCAATGAGCAGTTCTTC.

The chain uses TRBV5-1 and TRBJ2-5, with D perhaps TRBD1 (6 bases). Trimming cost V 1 base and J 5 bases, with 12 bases left between them. This CDR3 is built from 14 residues. Germline V gives CDR1 SGHRS, CDR2 YFSETQ. CDR3: CASSLLTGGETQYF. The CDR3 DNA follows: TGCGCCAGCAGCTTGTTGACAGGTGGCGAGACCCAGTACTTC.

This sequence joins TRBV5-1 and TRBJ2-7, with D possibly TRBD2 on 7 matching bases. Trimming removed 0 bases from V and 4 bases from J, with 14 bases in between. Germline values: CDR1 SGHRS, CDR2 YFSETQ. The CDR3 totals 15 residues. The CDR3 nucleotides are TGCGCCAGCAGCTTGGTTGTGGGGGGGCCGTACGAGCAGTACTTC. Its protein is CASSLVVGGPYEQYF. Complete variable domain (other parts from reference TRBV5-1 and TRBJ2-7): KAGVTQTPRYLIKTRGQQVTLSCSPISGHRSVSWYQQTPGQGLQFLFEYFSETQRNKGNFPGRFSGRQFSNSRSEMNVSTLELGDSALYLCASSLVVGGPYEQYFGPGTRLTVT.

The chain couples TRBV7-2 to TRBJ2-7; D may be TRBD1 (5 bases). V was shortened by 1 base and J by 3 bases, with 10 bases between the two germline ends. The CDR3 contains 14 residues. The germline V gene has CDR1 SGHTA and CDR2 FQGNSA. CDR3: CASSLVREGYEQYF. The CDR3 DNA reads as TGTGCCAGCAGCTTAGTCAGGGAAGGCTACGAGCAGTACTTC.

The chain employs TRBV10-3 and TRBJ2-7; TRBD1 matches 9 bases. From germline, CDR1 is ENHRY and CDR2 SYGVKD. V lost 10 bases, J lost 1 base, and 17 bases stayed unmatched. The CDR3 has 17 amino acids. This chain's CDR3 is CATLIRDRDRSSYEQYF. The CDR3 coding sequence is TGTGCCACCCTTATCCGGGACAGGGATAGGAGTTCCTACGAGCAGTACTTC.

This clone was counted a single time. V usage is TRBV6-5 and J usage is TRBJ1-2, with D possibly matching TRBD1 (6 bases). Trimming removed 5 bases at V and 8 bases at J, with 15 bases between. CDR3 length: 13 amino acids. In germline, CDR1 is MNHEY, CDR2 SVGAGI. As DNA, the CDR3 is TGTGCCAGCAGTATTATGGGACAACGAGGCTACACCTTC. Translation gives CASSIMGQRGYTF.

The rearrangement joins TRBV6-2 or TRBV6-3 to TRBJ2-2, with D perhaps TRBD1 (5 bases). V gave up 1 base and J gave up 7 bases, with 7 bases separating them. Germline CDR1 MNHEY, CDR2 SVGEGT. This CDR3 is 13 amino acids long. The CDR3, as DNA: TGTGCCAGCAGTTACTTAGGGGTCGGGGAGCTGTTTTTT. Translation: CASSYLGVGELFF.

The rearrangement links TRBV10-3 to TRBJ1-2; TRBD1 matches 7 bases. Unmatched junction bases numbered 11, after V lost 3 bases and J lost 7 bases. Germline V gene lookup returns CDR1 ENHRY and CDR2 SYGVKD. This CDR3 is built from 15 residues. The CDR3 sequence: CAISEGTARRRGYTF. CDR3 DNA: TGTGCCATCAGTGAAGGGACAGCCAGAAGGCGTGGCTACACCTTC.

Turning to this clone: An end of the junction does not agree with germline; a read error may underlie this. The rearrangement links TRBV20-1 to TRBJ1-1; 11 nucleotides agree with TRBD1. CDR1 and CDR2 from the germline V gene are DFQATT and SNEGSKA (reference sequence). This CDR3 contains 11 residues. CDR3 protein: CSANPGQGARF. The DNA for the CDR3 is TGCAGTGCTAACCCCGGACAGGGGGCGCGATTT.

This clone was found once. This rearrangement joins TRBV5-1 to TRBJ2-1; 7 nucleotides match TRBD1. With 6 bases clipped from V and 4 bases from J, the junction kept 7 bases outside the gene matches. Germline V gene lookup returns CDR1 SGHRS and CDR2 YFSETQ. This CDR3 comprises 14 residues. CDR3 nucleotide sequence: TGCGCCAGCACGAAGGACAGGACGTACAATGAGCAGTTCTTC. Protein product: CASTKDRTYNEQFF.

The V and J genes are TRBV18 and TRBJ1-1; tentative D call: TRBD1 (5 bases). V shed 2 bases and J shed 1 base, with 11 bases lying between them. The CDR3 sequence is 15 residues long. The germline gives CDR1 KGHSH, CDR2 LQKENI. CDR3 region: CASSPRTTKNTEAFF. Written as DNA, the CDR3 is TGTGCCAGCTCACCAAGGACAACTAAGAACACTGAAGCTTTCTTT. Combining the CDR3 with reference TRBV18 and TRBJ1-1 gives the whole variable domain NAGVMQNPRHLVRRRGQEARLRCSPMKGHSHVYWYRQLPEEGLKFMVYLQKENIIDESGMPKERFSAEFPKEGPSILRIQQVVRGDSAAYFCASSPRTTKNTEAFFGQGTRLTVV.

This clone was detected only a few times. The same CDR3 can be traced to other DNA sequences in this sample. The chain uses TRBV9 and TRBJ1-1, with D perhaps matching TRBD1 (6 bases). The CDR3 is 13 amino acids. With 4 bases removed from V and 0 bases from J, the gap between germline ends came to 7 bases. CDR1 and CDR2 from the germline V gene are SGDLS and YYNGEE. In DNA, the CDR3 is TGTGCCAGCAGCCCAGGGGTGAACACTGAAGCTTTCTTT. Amino acids: CASSPGVNTEAFF.

V usage is TRBV5-5 and J usage is TRBJ1-2, with a possible D match to TRBD1 (5 bases). The germline V and J ends were trimmed by 4 bases and 3 bases, with 13 bases remaining between them. Germline assignment: CDR1 SGHKS and CDR2 YYEKEE (reference sequence). The length of the CDR3 is 14 residues. CDR3 in amino acids: CASSIPGYYYGYTF. The CDR3 nucleotides read TGTGCCAGCAGCATACCAGGGTATTACTATGGCTACACCTTC.

V and J are TRBV6-6 and TRBJ2-3; D gene uncertain. This CDR3 contains 12 residues. Trimming took off 6 bases at V and 2 bases at J, with 6 bases between the two ends. CDR1 is MNHNY and CDR2 is SVGAGI in the germline V gene (reference sequence). The CDR3 is CASRPDTDTQYF. In nucleotides, the CDR3 is TGTGCCAGCAGACCAGACACAGATACGCAGTATTTT.

The chain combines TRBV7-9 with TRBJ2-7, with 7 bases identical to TRBD1. Trimming cost V 6 bases and J 5 bases; bases outside gene matches: 13. The germline CDR1 and CDR2 sequences are SEHNR and FQNEAQ (reference sequence). This CDR3 comprises 15 residues. The chain's CDR3 is CASSSGTVTYDEQYF. Written as DNA, the CDR3 is TGTGCCAGCAGTTCAGGGACAGTTACCTACGACGAGCAGTACTTC.

CDR3 in amino acids: CASSQTGQGYEKLFF. CDR3 nucleotide sequence: TGTGCCAGCAGCCAAACCGGACAGGGGTATGAAAAACTGTTTTTT. V gene TRBV7-8 combines with J gene TRBJ1-4; 9 bases agree with TRBD1. Germline values: CDR1 SGHVS, CDR2 FQNEAQ. The V gene end was trimmed by 5 bases and the J gene end by 6 bases; junction bases not matched to a gene: 7. The CDR3 consists of 15 residues.

The genes are TRBV6-2 or TRBV6-3 and TRBJ2-7, with a weak D call TRBD1 (5 bases). The V end was cut by 0 bases, the J end by 6 bases, with 9 bases between. The CDR3 runs 13 residues. Looked up from germline, CDR1 is MNHEY and CDR2 is SVGEGT. The CDR3: CASSYSKGLEQYF. CDR3 nucleotides: TGTGCCAGCAGTTACTCGAAGGGGCTCGAGCAGTACTTC.

This chain links TRBV4-1 with TRBJ1-1; D is unclear. The CDR3 consists of 15 residues. Trimming left V 4 bases short and J 2 bases short, with 14 bases between. CDR1 is MGHRA and CDR2 is YSYEKL in the germline V gene. CDR3 DNA sequence: TGCGCCAGCAGCCTTGGGCCAGAATTAAACACTGAAGCTTTCTTT. Translated: CASSLGPELNTEAFF.

This chain joins TRBV19 and TRBJ1-6; D perhaps matches TRBD1 (5 bases). The length of the CDR3 is 16 residues. Trimming removed 6 bases at V and 1 base at J, with 13 bases between. Germline V gene sequence: CDR1 LNHDA, CDR2 SQIVND (reference sequence). The CDR3 here is CASSRERGSYNSPLHF. The CDR3 nucleotides read TGTGCCAGTAGCCGAGAAAGGGGTTCCTATAATTCACCCCTCCACTTT.

This chain joins TRBV11-3 and TRBJ2-2; TRBD1 aligns across 9 bases. CDR3 length equals 15 residues. CDR1 is SGHNT, CDR2 YENEEA, per germline. The trim removed 5 bases at V and 5 bases at J, leaving 6 bases unmatched. The CDR3 sequence is CASSISGTGTGELFF. DNA for the CDR3: TGTGCCAGCAGCATATCCGGGACAGGGACCGGGGAGCTGTTTTTT. The whole variable domain, remainder taken from reference TRBV11-3 and TRBJ2-2, is EAGVVQSPRYKIIEKKQPVAFWCNPISGHNTLYWYLQNLGQGPELLIRYENEEAVDDSQLPKDRFSAERLKGVDSTLKIQPAELGDSAVYLCASSISGTGTGELFFGEGSRLTVL.

The chain has TRBV11-2 and TRBJ1-3, with 8 positions matching TRBD1. J was trimmed by 3 bases and V by 6 bases; bases with no gene match: 4. Germline V gene data show CDR1 as SGHAT and CDR2 as FQNNGV. The CDR3 spans 14 residues. CDR3 region: CASRLTGDGNTIYF. The CDR3 DNA follows: TGTGCCAGCAGATTGACAGGGGATGGAAACACCATATATTTT.

V gene TRBV29-1 combines with J gene TRBJ2-7, with TRBD2 identical over 7 bases. This CDR3 has 13 residues. The J segment lost 3 bases and the V segment lost 4 bases, leaving 6 bases of the junction unmatched. Germline lookup yields CDR1 SQVTM and CDR2 ANQGSEA. The CDR3 sequence is CSVVRGVYYEQYF. CDR3 nucleotides: TGCAGCGTTGTTCGGGGGGTATACTACGAGCAGTACTTC.

The rearrangement joins TRBV19 to TRBJ1-5, with D uncertain. The CDR3 covers 13 residues. Per the germline V gene, CDR1 is LNHDA and CDR2 is SQIVND (reference sequence). V lost 7 bases, J lost 6 bases, and 13 bases lay in between. The CDR3 sequence is CASTRGISQPQHF. The DNA of the CDR3 is TGTGCCAGTACCCGGGGAATCAGTCAGCCCCAGCATTTT.

This chain connects TRBV14 to TRBJ2-2; D is perhaps TRBD1 (5 bases). Germline V gene sequence: CDR1 SGHDN, CDR2 FVKESK. Trimming shortened V by 4 bases and J by 3 bases, and 9 bases separated the two germline ends. CDR3 size: 14 residues. CDR3 amino acids: CASSRQGYTGELFF. DNA for the CDR3: TGTGCCAGCAGCCGTCAGGGTTACACCGGGGAGCTGTTTTTT. The full variable domain, in which reference TRBV14 and TRBJ2-2 provide the parts outside the CDR3, is EAGVTQFPSHSVIEKGQTVTLRCDPISGHDNLYWYRRVMGKEIKFLLHFVKESKQDESGMPNNRFLAERTGGTYSTLKVQPAELEDSGVYFCASSRQGYTGELFFGEGSRLTVL.

The chain links TRBV9 to TRBJ2-3; 8 nucleotides agree with TRBD2. V gave up 3 bases and J gave up 5 bases; unmatched junction bases: 11. The germline V gene has CDR1 SGDLS and CDR2 YYNGEE. The CDR3 totals 16 residues. CDR3 coding DNA: TGTGCCAGCAGCGCACCTCGGGGGGGGGCTAGAGATACGCAGTATTTT. Encoded protein: CASSAPRGGARDTQYF.

The rearrangement joins TRBV5-1 to TRBJ2-1; D possibly corresponds to TRBD1 (5 bases). With 3 bases removed from V and 8 bases from J, the gap between germline ends came to 9 bases. The CDR3 runs to 12 residues. The germline CDR1 and CDR2 sequences are SGHRS and YFSETQ. Here the CDR3 reads CASSSQGYEQFF. For the CDR3, the DNA is TGCGCCAGCAGCTCGCAGGGCTATGAGCAGTTCTTC.